The next 2 T cell receptor beta chains were all read from a single sample in a study of T-cell memory formation after mild COVID-19. MiXCR, run by TCRdb on the 5' RACE reads, gives a single entry per CDR3 protein. Seen here are about 320,000 distinct CDR3 sequences, roughly an eighth observed once, and the top ten hold 21%. Sequenced material: PBMCs or a T cell subset sorted from them (not recorded which). All receptors derive from a man aged 18-30 years who had mild COVID-19 (a few samples of this study predate the infection). Cell type and time point are not known.

The rearrangement links TRBV4-3 to TRBJ1-2; weak D call: TRBD1 (5 bases). This CDR3 region has 16 residues. Germline CDR1 and CDR2: LGHNA and YSLEER. Trimming removed 2 bases from V and 1 base from J, with 14 bases in between. This CDR3 is CASSQSSRDGNYGYTF. DNA of the CDR3: TGCGCCAGCAGCCAATCGTCCCGGGACGGTAACTATGGCTACACCTTC.

The V and J genes are TRBV2 and TRBJ1-2, with D uncertain. CDR1 is SNHLY and CDR2 is FYNNEI in the germline V gene. The germline V and J ends were trimmed by 2 bases and 2 bases, with 3 bases remaining between them. The CDR3 contains 12 residues. CDR3: CASSENNYGYTF. CDR3 nucleotides: TGTGCCAGCAGTGAAAACAACTATGGCTACACCTTC.